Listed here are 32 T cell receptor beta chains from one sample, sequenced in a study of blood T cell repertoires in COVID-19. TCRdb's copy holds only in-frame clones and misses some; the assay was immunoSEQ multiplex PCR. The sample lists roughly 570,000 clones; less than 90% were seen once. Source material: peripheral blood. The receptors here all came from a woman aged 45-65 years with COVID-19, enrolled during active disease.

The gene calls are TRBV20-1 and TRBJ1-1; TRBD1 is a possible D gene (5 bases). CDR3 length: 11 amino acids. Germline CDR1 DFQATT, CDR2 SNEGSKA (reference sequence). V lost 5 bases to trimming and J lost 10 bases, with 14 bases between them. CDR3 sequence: CSAGRERVAFF. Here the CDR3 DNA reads TGCAGTGCTGGCAGGGAAAGGGTAGCTTTCTTT.

DNA of the CDR3: TGTGCCAGCTCACCAGAGACAGGTTTATCCTACAATGAGCAGTTCTTC. It codes for CASSPETGLSYNEQFF. V is TRBV18 and J is TRBJ2-1; the D gene is possibly TRBD1 (6 bases). Germline lookup yields CDR1 KGHSH and CDR2 LQKENI. The CDR3 runs 16 residues. The V gene lost 2 bases and the J gene lost 1 base, with 12 bases spanning the gap.

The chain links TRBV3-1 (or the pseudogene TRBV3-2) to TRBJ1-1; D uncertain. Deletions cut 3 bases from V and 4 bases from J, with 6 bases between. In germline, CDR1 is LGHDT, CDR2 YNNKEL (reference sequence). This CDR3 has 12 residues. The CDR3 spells CASSQSRTEAFF. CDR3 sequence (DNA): TGTGCCAGCAGCCAGTCCCGCACTGAAGCTTTCTTT.

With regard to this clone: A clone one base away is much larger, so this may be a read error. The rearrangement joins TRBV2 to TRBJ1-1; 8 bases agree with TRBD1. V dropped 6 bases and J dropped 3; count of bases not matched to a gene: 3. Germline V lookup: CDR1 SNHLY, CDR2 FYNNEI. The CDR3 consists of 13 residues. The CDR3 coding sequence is TGTGCCAGCAGCTTGGACAGGGACACTGAAGCTTTCTTT. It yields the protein CASSLDRDTEAFF.

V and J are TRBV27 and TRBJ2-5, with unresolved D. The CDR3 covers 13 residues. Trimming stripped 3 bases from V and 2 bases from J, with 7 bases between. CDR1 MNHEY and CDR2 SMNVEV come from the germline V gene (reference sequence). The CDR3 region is CASSLSFQETQYF. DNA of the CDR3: TGTGCCAGCAGTTTGTCTTTTCAAGAGACCCAGTACTTC.

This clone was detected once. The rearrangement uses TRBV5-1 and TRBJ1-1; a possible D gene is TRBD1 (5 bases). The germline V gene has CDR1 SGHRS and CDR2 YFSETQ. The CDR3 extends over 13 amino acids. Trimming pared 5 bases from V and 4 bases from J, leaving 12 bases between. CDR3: CASRMDQGTEAFF. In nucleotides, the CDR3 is TGCGCCAGCAGAATGGACCAGGGCACTGAAGCTTTCTTT.

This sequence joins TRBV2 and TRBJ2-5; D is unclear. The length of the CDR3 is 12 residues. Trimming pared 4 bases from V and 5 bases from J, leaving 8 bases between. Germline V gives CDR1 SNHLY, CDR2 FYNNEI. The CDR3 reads CASSVVEETQYF. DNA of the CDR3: TGTGCCAGCAGTGTTGTGGAGGAGACCCAGTACTTC.

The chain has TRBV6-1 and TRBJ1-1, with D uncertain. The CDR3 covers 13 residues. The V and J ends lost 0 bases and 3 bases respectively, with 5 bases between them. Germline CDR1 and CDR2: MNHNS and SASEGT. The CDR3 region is CASSEARDTEAFF. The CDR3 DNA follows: TGTGCCAGCAGTGAAGCGAGGGACACTGAAGCTTTCTTT.

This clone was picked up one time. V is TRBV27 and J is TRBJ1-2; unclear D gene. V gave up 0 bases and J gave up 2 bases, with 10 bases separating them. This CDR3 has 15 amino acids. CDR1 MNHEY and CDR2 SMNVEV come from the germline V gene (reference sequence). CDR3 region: CASSLSAGANYGYTF. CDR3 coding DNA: TGTGCCAGCAGTTTATCCGCGGGAGCCAACTATGGCTACACCTTC.

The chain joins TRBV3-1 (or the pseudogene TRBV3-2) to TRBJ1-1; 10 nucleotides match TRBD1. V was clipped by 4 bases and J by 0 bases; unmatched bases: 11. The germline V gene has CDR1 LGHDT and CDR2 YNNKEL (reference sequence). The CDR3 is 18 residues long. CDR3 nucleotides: TGTGCCAGCAGCCCTCGCCGGGACAGGGGTTTTTTGAACACTGAAGCTTTCTTT. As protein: CASSPRRDRGFLNTEAFF.

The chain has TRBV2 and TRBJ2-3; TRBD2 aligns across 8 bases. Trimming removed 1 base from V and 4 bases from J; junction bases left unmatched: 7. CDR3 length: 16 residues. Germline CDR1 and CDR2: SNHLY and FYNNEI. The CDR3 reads CASSEGGTRGSDTQYF. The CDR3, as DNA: TGTGCCAGCAGTGAAGGCGGGACTAGGGGATCAGATACGCAGTATTTT.

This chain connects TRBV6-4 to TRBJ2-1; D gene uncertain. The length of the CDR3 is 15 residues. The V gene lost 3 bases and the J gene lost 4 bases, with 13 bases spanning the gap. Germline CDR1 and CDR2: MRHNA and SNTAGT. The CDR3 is CASSERSNYYNEQFF. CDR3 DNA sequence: TGTGCCAGCAGTGAACGGTCCAACTATTACAATGAGCAGTTCTTC.

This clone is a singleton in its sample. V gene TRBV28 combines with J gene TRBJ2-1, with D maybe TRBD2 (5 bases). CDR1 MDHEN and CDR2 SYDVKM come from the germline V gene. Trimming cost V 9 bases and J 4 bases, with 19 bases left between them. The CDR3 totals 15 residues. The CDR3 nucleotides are TGTGCCAGTCAAGAGGGCCTCCCCCTTTACAATGAGCAGTTCTTC. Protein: CASQEGLPLYNEQFF. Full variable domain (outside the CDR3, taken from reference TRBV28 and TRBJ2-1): DVKVTQSSRYLVKRTGEKVFLECVQDMDHENMFWYRQDPGLGLRLIYFSYDVKMKEKGDIPEGYSVSREKKERFSLILESASTNQTSMYLCASQEGLPLYNEQFFGPGTRLTVL.

CDR3 sequence (DNA): TGTGCCAGCAGCGCACAGCGGGCCGATCCGAACACTGAAGCTTTCTTT. Protein: CASSAQRADPNTEAFF. The chain has TRBV9 and TRBJ1-1; D is undetermined. The CDR3 is 16 residues long. Germline CDR1 is SGDLS and CDR2 is YYNGEE. V was trimmed by 3 bases and J by 1 base, leaving 16 bases between them.

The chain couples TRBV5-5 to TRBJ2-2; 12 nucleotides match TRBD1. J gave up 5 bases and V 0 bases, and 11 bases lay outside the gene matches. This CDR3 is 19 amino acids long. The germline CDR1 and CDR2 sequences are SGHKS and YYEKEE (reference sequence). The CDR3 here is CASSLDRRGTGGNTGELFF. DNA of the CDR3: TGTGCCAGCAGCTTGGATAGGCGCGGGACAGGGGGCAATACCGGGGAGCTGTTTTTT.

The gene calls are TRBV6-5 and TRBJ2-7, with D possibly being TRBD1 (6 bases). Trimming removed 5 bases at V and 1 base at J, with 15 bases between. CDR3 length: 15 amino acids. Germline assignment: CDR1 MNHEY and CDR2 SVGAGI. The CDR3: CASSRTVPISYEQYF. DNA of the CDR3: TGTGCCAGCAGTCGGACAGTCCCTATTTCCTACGAGCAGTACTTC.

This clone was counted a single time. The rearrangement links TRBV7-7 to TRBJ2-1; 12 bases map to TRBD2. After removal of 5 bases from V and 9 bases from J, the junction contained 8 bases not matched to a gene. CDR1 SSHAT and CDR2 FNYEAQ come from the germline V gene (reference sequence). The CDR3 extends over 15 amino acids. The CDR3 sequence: CASSAASGGATEQFF. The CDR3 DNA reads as TGTGCCAGCAGCGCAGCTAGCGGGGGGGCGACTGAGCAGTTCTTC.

The CDR3 is CASSQVLSGANVLTF. DNA of the CDR3: TGTGCCAGCAGCCAAGTCCTCTCTGGGGCCAACGTCCTGACTTTC. The rearrangement uses TRBV3-1 (or the pseudogene TRBV3-2) and TRBJ2-6, with no clear D. CDR1 and CDR2 (germline): LGHDT, YNNKEL (reference sequence). CDR3 length equals 15 residues. V was shortened by 1 base and J by 0 bases, with 4 bases between the two germline ends.

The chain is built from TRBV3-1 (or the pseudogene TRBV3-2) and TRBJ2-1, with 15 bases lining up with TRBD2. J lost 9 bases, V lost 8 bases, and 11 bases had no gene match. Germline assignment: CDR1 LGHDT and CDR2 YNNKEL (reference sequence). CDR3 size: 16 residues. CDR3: CASSAPGLAGGFEQFF. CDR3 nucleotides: TGTGCCAGCTCAGCCCCGGGACTAGCGGGGGGATTTGAGCAGTTCTTC.

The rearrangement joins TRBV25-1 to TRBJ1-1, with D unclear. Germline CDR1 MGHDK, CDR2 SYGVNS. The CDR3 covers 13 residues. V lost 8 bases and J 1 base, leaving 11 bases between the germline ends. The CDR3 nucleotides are TGTGCCAGCCGACAAGTTGGGAACACTGAAGCTTTCTTT. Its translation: CASRQVGNTEAFF.

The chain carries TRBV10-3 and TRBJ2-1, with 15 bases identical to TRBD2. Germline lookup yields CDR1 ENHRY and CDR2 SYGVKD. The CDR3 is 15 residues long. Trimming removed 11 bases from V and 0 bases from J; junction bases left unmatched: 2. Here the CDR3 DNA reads TGTGCCTCGGGACTAGCGGGGGGCTCCTACAATGAGCAGTTCTTC. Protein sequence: CASGLAGGSYNEQFF.

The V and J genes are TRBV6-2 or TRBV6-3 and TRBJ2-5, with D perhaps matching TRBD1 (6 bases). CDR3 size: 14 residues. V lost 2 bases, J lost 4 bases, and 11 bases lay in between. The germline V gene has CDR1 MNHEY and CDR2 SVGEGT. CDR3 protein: CASSYSWGRETQYF. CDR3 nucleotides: TGTGCCAGCAGTTACAGCTGGGGGCGAGAGACCCAGTACTTC.

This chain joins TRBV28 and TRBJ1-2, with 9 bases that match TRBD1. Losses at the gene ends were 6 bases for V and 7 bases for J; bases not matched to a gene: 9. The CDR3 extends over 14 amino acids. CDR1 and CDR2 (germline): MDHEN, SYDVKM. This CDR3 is CASRRPTGGSGYTF. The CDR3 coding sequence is TGTGCCAGCAGACGACCGACAGGGGGGTCTGGCTACACCTTC.

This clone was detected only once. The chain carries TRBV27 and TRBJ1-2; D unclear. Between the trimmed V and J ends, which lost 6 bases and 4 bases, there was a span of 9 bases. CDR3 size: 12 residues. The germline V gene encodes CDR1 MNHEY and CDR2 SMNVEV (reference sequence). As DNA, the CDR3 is TGTGCCAGCAGGTTAGGCCTCTATGGCTACACCTTC. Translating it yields CASRLGLYGYTF.

CDR3 loop: CASSQGNTDTQYF. The DNA of the CDR3 is TGTGCCAGCAGCCAGGGGAACACAGATACGCAGTATTTT. J is TRBJ2-3 and V is TRBV7-3; TRBD1 is a possible D gene (6 bases). The CDR3 spans 13 residues. V dropped 5 bases and J dropped 2 bases, with 8 bases sitting between them. Looked up from germline, CDR1 is SGHTA and CDR2 is FQGTGA. The full variable domain, completed using reference TRBV7-3 and TRBJ2-3, is GAGVSQTPSNKVTEKGKYVELRCDPISGHTALYWYRQSLGQGPEFLIYFQGTGAADDSGLPNDRFFAVRPEGSVSTLKIQRTERGDSAVYLCASSQGNTDTQYFGPGTRLTVL.

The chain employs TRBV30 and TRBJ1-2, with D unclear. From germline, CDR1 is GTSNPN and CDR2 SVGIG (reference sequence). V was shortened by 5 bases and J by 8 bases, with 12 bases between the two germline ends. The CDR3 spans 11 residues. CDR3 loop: CAWGRLVGYTF. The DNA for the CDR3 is TGTGCCTGGGGTCGGTTGGTGGGCTACACCTTC. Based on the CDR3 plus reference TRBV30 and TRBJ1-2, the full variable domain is SQTIHQWPATLVQPVGSPLSLECTVEGTSNPNLYWYRQAAGRGLQLLFYSVGIGQISSEVPQNLSASRPQDRQFILSSKKLLLSDSGFYLCAWGRLVGYTFGSGTRLTVV.

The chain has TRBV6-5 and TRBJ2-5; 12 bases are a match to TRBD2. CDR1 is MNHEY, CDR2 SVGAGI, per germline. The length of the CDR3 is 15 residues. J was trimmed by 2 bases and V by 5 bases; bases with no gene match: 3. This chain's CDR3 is CASSQLAGGQETQYF. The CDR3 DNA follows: TGTGCCAGCAGTCAACTAGCGGGGGGTCAAGAGACCCAGTACTTC.

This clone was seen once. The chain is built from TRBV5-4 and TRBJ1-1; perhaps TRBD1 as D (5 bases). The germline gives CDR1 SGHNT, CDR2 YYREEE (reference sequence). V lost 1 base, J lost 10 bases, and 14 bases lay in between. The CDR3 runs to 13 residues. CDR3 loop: CASSLKGDRGAFF. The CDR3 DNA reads TGTGCCAGCAGCTTGAAAGGGGATCGAGGAGCTTTCTTT.

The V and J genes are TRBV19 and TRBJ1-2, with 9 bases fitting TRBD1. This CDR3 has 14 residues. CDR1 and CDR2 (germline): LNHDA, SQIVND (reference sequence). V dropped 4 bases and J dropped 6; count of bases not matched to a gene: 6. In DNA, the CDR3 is TGTGCCAGTAGTAAAAGGGACAGGGTCCATGGCTACACCTTC. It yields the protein CASSKRDRVHGYTF.

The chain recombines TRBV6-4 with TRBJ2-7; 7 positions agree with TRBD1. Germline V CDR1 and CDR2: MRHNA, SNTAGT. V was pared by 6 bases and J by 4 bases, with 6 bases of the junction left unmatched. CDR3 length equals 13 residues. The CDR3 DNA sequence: TGTGCCAGCAGCGAGGGGACAGCTTACGAGCAGTACTTC. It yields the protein CASSEGTAYEQYF.

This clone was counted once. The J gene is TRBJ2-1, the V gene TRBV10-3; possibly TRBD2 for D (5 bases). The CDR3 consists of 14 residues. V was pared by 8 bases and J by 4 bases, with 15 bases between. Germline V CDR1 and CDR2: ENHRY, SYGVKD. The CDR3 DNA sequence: TGTGCCATCGCCATCGGAACTAGTTACAATGAGCAGTTCTTC. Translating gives CAIAIGTSYNEQFF.

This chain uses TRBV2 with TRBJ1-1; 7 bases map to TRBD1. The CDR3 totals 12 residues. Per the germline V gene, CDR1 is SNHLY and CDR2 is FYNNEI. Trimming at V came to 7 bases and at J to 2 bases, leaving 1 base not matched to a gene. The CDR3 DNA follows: TGTGCCAGCAACAGGGGTAACACTGAAGCTTTCTTT. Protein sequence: CASNRGNTEAFF.